The source of this TCR beta chain is a study of blood T cell repertoires in COVID-19. This table comes from immunoSEQ multiplex PCR, and its TCRdb copy is limited to in-frame clones, with some not included. This sample carries around 300,000 clones, 65% to 90% of them seen once, and the ten largest clones take about an eighth. Germline CDR1 reads LNHNV; CDR2 reads YYDKDF (reference sequence). The CDR3 has 15 amino acids. J lost 8 bases, V lost 0 bases, and 8 bases had no gene match. V is TRBV15 and J is TRBJ2-3; 7 nucleotides line up with TRBD1. The TCR sequence derives from a human donor in a cohort sampled during active COVID-19. The sample was peripheral blood. CDR3 in DNA: TGTGCCACCAGCAGAGATCCCTACAGGGGCAGTACGCAGTATTTT. It codes for CATSRDPYRGSTQYF. Complete variable domain (other parts from reference TRBV15 and TRBJ2-3): DAMVIQNPRYQVTQFGKPVTLSCSQTLNHNVMYWYQQKSSQAPKLLFHYYDKDFNNEADTPDNFQSRRPNTSFCFLDIRSPGLGDTAMYLCATSRDPYRGSTQYFGPGTRLTVL.